These T cell receptor beta chains were read from a single sample in a study of blood T cell repertoires in COVID-19. Method: immunoSEQ multiplex PCR; TCRdb's copy keeps in-frame clones and lacks some. This table has 50,000 or so clones, nearly 85% appearing once. The source material was peripheral blood. These receptors came from a man between 40 and 49 years old with acute or convalescent COVID-19. Each CDR3 is given without its conserved first and last residue. Not every row has a clone size; where given, it reads once, few, many or a size class.

v_call	cdr3_length	j_call	clone_size	cdr3_aa
TRBV2	10	TRBJ1-1	once	ASSGEVPGAF
TRBV30	14	TRBJ1-3	NA	AWSVQGGPSGNTIY
TRBV6-5	11	TRBJ1-5	NA	ASRPQGGQPQH
TRBV19	12	TRBJ1-1	NA	ASRDWTRYTEAF
TRBV27	11	TRBJ1-2	NA	ASSQGGAYGYT
TRBV7-8	15	TRBJ1-6	few	ASSPDRGSSYNSPLH
TRBV6-5	14	TRBJ1-1	once	ASSYSNRLMNTEAF
TRBV25-1	13	TRBJ1-2	NA	ASSELGAGKYGYT
TRBV5-1	11	TRBJ1-6	NA	ASSLNQGSPLH
TRBV29-1	10	TRBJ1-1	few	SVTIGNTEAF
TRBV19	15	TRBJ2-1	NA	ASRLAGGLSSYNEQF
TRBV18	11	TRBJ1-6	NA	ASSGLQGEPLH
TRBV19	13	TRBJ1-5	NA	ASREVRRSNQPQH
TRBV5-7	11	TRBJ2-2	NA	ASTGKNTGELF
TRBV9	18	TRBJ2-5	NA	ASSVSTGTSGGGAKETQY
TRBV9	11	TRBJ1-1	NA	ASSARQNTEAF
TRBV6-5	13	TRBJ1-2	few	ASSYSRRDNYGYT
TRBV7-2	15	TRBJ2-1	NA	ASSLASGGLSYNEQF
TRBV30	9	TRBJ2-1	NA	AWSRGDSKF
TRBV28	13	TRBJ2-1	NA	ATLGAGQGYNEQF
TRBV5-4	11	TRBJ2-5	NA	ASSLQAAETQY
TRBV4-2	13	TRBJ1-2	once	ASSQDRTGTYGYT
TRBV19	10	TRBJ1-2	NA	ASGDRTYGYT
TRBV7-8	12	TRBJ1-4	NA	ASSLGQFNEKLF
TRBV6-5	12	TRBJ2-1	NA	ATASGGGYNEQF
TRBV5-6	13	TRBJ2-7	NA	ASRSYGRREDEQY
TRBV27	14	TRBJ1-5	NA	ASSPSRDRVPQPQH
TRBV5-6	12	TRBJ1-5	NA	ASSWGQGGQPQH
TRBV18	11	TRBJ1-1	NA	ASSSREATEAF